The clone carrying this T cell receptor (beta chain) was observed a handful of times. Per the authors' pipeline: Amplifying reference gene primers gave estimates of nucleated cell counts. Assay: immunoSEQ multiplex PCR; the TCRdb copy retains only in-frame clones and omits some. The V and J calls and clone size were taken over from that table, and D and trimming were inferred from the DNA. The top ten hold roughly 18% of the sample, which has 20,000 to 25,000 clones, approximately 90% seen once. The sample comes from a study of blood T cell repertoires in COVID-19. The wider study: COVID-19 samples, acute and convalescent, were from the United States, Italy and Spain. PBMCs, B-cell-depleted T cells, or T cells provided the cDNA or gDNA that made up the material.

This CDR3 has 15 residues. V shed 0 bases, J shed 3 bases, and the junction held 5 bases outside the gene matches. CDR1 and CDR2 (germline): SGHAT, FQNNGV. The sequenced sample was peripheral blood. The chain couples TRBV11-2 to TRBJ2-7; 7 bases fit TRBD1. The sequence was collected from a human donor in a cohort sampled during active COVID-19. The CDR3 region is CASSLDRNRGYEQYF. In DNA, the CDR3 is TGTGCCAGCAGCTTAGATCGGAACAGGGGCTACGAGCAGTACTTC.